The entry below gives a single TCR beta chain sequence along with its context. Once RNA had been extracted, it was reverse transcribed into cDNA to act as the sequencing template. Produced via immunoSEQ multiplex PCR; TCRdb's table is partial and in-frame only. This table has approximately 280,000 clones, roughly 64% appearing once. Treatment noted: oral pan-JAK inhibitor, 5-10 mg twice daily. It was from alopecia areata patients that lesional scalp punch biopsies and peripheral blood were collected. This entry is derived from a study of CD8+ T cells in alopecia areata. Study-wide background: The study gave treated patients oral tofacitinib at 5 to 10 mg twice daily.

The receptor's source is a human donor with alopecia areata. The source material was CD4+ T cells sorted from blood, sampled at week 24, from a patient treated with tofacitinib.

The chain's CDR3 is CASRRTAETQYF. The CDR3 DNA is TGTGCCAGCAGACGGACGGCGGAGACCCAGTACTTC. The V and J genes are TRBV6-5 and TRBJ2-5, with D hard to call. V was cut by 6 bases and J by 5 bases, with 10 bases left in between. The CDR3 length is 12 residues. The germline V gene has CDR1 MNHEY and CDR2 SVGAGI.